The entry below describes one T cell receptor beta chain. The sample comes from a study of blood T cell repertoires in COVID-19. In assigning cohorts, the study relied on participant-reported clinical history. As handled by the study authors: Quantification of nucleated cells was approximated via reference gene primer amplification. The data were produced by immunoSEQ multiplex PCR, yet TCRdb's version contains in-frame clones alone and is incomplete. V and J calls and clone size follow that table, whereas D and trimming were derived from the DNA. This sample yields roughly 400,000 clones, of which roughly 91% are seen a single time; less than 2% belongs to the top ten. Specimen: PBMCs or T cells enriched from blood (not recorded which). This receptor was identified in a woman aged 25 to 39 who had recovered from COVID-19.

The CDR3: CASSLGTATNYGYTF. The CDR3 DNA follows: TGTGCCAGCAGTCTAGGGACAGCTACTAACTATGGCTACACCTTC. The chain links TRBV5-4 to TRBJ1-2; 7 nucleotides line up with TRBD1. This CDR3 has 15 residues. Germline V CDR1 and CDR2: SGHNT, YYREEE (reference sequence). With 5 bases clipped from V and 0 bases from J, the junction kept 7 bases outside the gene matches.